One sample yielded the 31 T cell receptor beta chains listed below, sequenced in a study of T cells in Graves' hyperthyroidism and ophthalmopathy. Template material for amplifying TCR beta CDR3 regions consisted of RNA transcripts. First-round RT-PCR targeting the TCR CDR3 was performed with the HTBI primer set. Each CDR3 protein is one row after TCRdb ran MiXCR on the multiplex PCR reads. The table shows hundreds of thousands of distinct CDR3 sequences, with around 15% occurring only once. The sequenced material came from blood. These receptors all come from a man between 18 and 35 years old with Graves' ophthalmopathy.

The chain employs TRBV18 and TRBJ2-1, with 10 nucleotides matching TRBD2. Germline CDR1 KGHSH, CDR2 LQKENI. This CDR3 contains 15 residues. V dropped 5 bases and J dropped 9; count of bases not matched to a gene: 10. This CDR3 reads CASSLAGTSEIEQFF. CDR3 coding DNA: TGTGCCAGCTCATTAGCCGGGACTAGCGAAATTGAGCAGTTCTTC.

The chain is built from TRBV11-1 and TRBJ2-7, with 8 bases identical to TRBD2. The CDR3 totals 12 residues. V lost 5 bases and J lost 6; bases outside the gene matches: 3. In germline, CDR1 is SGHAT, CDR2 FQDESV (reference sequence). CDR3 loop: CASSPAGVEQYF. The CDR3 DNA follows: TGTGCCAGCAGCCCAGCGGGAGTCGAGCAGTACTTC.

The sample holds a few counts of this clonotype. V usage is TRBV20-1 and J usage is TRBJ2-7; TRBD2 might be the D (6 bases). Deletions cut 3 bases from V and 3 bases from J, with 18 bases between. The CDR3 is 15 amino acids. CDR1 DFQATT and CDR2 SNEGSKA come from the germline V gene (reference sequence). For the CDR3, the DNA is TGCAGTGCTAGGGGTATAGCGGCAACCTACTACGAGCAGTACTTC. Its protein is CSARGIAATYYEQYF.

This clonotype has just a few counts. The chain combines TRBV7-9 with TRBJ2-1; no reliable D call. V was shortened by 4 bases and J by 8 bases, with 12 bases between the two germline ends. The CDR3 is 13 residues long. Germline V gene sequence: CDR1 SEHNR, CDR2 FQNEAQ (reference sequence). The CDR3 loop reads CASSSLNLYEQFF. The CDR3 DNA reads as TGTGCCAGCAGCTCCTTAAATCTATATGAGCAGTTCTTC.

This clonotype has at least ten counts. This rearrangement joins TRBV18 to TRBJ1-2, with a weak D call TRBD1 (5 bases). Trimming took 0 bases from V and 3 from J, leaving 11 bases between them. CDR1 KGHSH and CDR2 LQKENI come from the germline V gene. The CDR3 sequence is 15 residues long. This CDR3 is CASSPPGRADYGYTF. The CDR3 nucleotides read TGTGCCAGCTCACCACCTGGCAGGGCAGACTATGGCTACACCTTC.

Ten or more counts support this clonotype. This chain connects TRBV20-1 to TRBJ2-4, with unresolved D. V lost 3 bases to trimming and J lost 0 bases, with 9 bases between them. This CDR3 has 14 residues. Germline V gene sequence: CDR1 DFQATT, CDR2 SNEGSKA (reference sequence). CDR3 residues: CSAREVEAKNIQYF. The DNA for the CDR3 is TGCAGTGCTAGGGAAGTGGAAGCCAAAAACATTCAGTACTTC.

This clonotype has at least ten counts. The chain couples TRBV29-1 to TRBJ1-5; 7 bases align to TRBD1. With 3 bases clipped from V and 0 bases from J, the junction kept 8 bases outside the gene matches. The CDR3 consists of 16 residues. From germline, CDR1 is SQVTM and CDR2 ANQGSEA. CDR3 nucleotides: TGCAGCGTTGAGTCAGGGGGGCGGAATAGCAATCAGCCCCAGCATTTT. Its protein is CSVESGGRNSNQPQHF.

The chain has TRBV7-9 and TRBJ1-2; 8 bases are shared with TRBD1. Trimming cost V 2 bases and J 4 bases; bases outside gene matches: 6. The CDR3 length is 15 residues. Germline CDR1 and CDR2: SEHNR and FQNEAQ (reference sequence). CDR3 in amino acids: CASSLNGQGIYGYTF. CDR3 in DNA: TGTGCCAGCAGCTTAAATGGACAGGGAATCTATGGCTACACCTTC.

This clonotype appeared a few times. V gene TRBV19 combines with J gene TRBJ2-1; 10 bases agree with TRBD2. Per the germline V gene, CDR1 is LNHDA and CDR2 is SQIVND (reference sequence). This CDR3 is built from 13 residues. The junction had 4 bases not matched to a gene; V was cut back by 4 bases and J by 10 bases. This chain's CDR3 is CASSTGLAEEQFF. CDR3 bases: TGTGCCAGTAGTACCGGACTAGCGGAGGAGCAGTTCTTC.

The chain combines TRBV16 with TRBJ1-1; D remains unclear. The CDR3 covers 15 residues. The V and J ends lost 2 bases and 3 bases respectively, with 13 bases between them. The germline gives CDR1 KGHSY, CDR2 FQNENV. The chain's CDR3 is CASSQQEISDTEAFF. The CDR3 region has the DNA TGTGCCAGCAGCCAACAGGAAATCTCGGACACTGAAGCTTTCTTT.

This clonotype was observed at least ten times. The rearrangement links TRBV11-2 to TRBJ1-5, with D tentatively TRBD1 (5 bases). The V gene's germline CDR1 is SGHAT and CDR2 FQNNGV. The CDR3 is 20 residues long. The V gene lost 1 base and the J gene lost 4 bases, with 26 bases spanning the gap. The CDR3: CASSLGHPTGAALVNQPQHF. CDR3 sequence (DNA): TGTGCCAGCAGCTTAGGGCACCCGACCGGGGCAGCCCTAGTAAATCAGCCCCAGCATTTT.

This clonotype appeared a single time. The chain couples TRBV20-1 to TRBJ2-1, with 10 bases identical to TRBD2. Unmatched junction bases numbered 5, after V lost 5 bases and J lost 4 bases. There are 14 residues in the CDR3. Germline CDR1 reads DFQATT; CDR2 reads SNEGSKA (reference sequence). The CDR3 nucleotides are TGCAGTGCTCGTGGACTAGCGGAATACAATGAGCAGTTCTTC. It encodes CSARGLAEYNEQFF.

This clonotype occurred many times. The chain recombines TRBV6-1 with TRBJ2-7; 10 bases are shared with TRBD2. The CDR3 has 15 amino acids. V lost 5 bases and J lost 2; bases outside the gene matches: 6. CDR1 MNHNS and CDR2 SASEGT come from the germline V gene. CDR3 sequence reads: CASSYDTSGAYEQYF. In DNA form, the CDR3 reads TGTGCCAGCAGTTACGATACTAGCGGGGCCTACGAGCAGTACTTC.

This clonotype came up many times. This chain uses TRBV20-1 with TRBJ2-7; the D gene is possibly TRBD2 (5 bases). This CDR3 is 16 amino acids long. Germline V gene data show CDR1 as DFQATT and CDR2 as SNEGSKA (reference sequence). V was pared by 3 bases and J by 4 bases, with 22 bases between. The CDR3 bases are TGCAGTGCTAGCCCAGCGGTCTTCCTAGAGGGTTACGAGCAGTACTTC. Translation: CSASPAVFLEGYEQYF.

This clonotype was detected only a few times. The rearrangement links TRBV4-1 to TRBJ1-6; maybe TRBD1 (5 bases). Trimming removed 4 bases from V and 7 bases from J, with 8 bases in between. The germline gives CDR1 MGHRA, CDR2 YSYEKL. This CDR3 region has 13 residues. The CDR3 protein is CASSPRQNSPLHF. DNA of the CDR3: TGCGCCAGCAGCCCCAGACAGAATTCACCCCTCCACTTT.

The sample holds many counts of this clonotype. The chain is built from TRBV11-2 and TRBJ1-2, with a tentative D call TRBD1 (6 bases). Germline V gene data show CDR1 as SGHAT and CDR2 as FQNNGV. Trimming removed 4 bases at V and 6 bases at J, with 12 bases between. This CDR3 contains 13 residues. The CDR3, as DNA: TGTGCCAGCAGCTCACAGGGATGGCATGGCTACACCTTC. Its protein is CASSSQGWHGYTF.

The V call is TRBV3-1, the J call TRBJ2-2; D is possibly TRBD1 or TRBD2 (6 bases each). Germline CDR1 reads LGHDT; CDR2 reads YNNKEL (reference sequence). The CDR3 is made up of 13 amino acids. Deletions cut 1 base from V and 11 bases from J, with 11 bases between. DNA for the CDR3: TGTGCCAGCAGCCAAGTCCGGGGGCGAGAGCTGTTTTTT. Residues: CASSQVRGRELFF.

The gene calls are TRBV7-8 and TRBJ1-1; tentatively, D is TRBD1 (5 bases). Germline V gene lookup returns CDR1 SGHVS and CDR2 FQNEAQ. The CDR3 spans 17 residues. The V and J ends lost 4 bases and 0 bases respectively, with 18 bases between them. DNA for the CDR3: TGTGCCAGCAGCTCGCTGACCGGGACCGGGATGAACACTGAAGCTTTCTTT. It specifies CASSSLTGTGMNTEAFF. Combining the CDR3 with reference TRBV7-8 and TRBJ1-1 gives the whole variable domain GAGVSQSPRYKVAKRGQDVALRCDPISGHVSLFWYQQALGQGPEFLTYFQNEAQLDKSGLPSDRFFAERPEGSVSTLKIQRTQQEDSAVYLCASSSLTGTGMNTEAFFGQGTRLTVV.

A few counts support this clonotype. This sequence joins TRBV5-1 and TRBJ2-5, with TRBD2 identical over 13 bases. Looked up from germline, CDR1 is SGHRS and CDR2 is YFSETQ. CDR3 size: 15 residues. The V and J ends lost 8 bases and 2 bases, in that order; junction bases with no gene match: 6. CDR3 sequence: CASRLAGGKQETQYF. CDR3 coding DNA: TGCGCCAGTAGACTAGCGGGGGGAAAGCAAGAGACCCAGTACTTC.

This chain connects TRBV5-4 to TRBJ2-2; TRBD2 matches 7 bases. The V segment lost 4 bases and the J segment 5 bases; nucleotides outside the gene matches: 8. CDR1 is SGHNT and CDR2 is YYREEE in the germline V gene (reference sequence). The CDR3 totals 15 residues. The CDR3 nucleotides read TGTGCCAGCAGCACCGGGACTATTACTACCGGGGAGCTGTTTTTT. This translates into CASSTGTITTGELFF.

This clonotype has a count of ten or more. The CDR3 region is CASSSGRIVETQYF. The DNA for the CDR3 is TGCGCCAGCAGCTCGGGACGGATAGTAGAGACCCAGTACTTC. This sequence joins TRBV5-1 and TRBJ2-5; D possibly matches TRBD1 or TRBD2 (5 bases each). This CDR3 has 14 amino acids. The V end was cut by 3 bases, the J end by 4 bases, with 13 bases between. Germline loops: CDR1 SGHRS, CDR2 YFSETQ.

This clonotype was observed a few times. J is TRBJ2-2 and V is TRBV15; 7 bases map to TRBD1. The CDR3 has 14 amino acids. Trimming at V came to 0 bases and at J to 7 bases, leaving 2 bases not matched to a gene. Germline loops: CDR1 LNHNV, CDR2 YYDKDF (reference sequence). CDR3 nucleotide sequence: TGTGCCACCAGCAGAGACAGGGGGTTCGGGGAGCTGTTTTTT. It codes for CATSRDRGFGELFF.

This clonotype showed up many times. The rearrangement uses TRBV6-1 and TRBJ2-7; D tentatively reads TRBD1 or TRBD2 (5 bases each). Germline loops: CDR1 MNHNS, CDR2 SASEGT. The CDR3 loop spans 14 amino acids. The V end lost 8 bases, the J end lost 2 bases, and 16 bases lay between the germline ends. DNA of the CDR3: TGTGCCAGCTGGGAGCAGGGATTTACCTACGAGCAGTACTTC. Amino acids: CASWEQGFTYEQYF.

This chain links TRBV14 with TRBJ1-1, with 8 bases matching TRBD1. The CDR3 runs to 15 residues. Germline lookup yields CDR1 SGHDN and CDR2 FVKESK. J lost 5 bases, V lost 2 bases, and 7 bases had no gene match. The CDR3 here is CASSQPGQGGTEAFF. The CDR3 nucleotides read TGTGCCAGCAGCCAACCAGGACAGGGAGGTACTGAAGCTTTCTTT.

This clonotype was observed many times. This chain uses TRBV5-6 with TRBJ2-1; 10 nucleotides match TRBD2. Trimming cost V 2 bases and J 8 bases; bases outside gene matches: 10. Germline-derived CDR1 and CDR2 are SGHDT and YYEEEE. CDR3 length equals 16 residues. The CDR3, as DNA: TGTGCCAGCAGCTTCTACCGACTAGCGGGTATGGATGAGCAGTTCTTC. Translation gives CASSFYRLAGMDEQFF.

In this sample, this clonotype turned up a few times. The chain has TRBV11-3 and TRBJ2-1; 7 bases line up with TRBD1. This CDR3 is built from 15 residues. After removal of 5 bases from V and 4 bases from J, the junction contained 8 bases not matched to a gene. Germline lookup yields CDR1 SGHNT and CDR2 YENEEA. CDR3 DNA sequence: TGTGCCAGCAGCAAGAGGACAGGACCTTACAATGAGCAGTTCTTC. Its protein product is CASSKRTGPYNEQFF.

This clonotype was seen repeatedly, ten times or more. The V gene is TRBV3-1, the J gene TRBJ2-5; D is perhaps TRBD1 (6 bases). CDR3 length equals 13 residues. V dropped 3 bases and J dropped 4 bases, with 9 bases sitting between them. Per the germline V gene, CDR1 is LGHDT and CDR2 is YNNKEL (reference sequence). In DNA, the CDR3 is TGTGCCAGCAGCCAGGGACACCCAGAGACCCAGTACTTC. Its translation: CASSQGHPETQYF.

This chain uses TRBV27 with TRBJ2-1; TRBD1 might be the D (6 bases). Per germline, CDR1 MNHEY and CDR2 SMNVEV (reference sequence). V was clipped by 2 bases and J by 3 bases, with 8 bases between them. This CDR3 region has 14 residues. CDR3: CASSLRDNYNEQFF. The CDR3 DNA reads TGTGCCAGCAGTTTACGGGACAACTACAATGAGCAGTTCTTC.

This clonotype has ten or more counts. The CDR3 protein is CASRMQSWDEQYF. Written as DNA, the CDR3 is TGTGCCAGCAGAATGCAGTCTTGGGACGAGCAGTACTTC. The chain joins TRBV5-6 to TRBJ2-7; D is ambiguous. The V and J ends lost 5 bases and 5 bases respectively, with 14 bases between them. Germline values: CDR1 SGHDT, CDR2 YYEEEE. This CDR3 has 13 amino acids.

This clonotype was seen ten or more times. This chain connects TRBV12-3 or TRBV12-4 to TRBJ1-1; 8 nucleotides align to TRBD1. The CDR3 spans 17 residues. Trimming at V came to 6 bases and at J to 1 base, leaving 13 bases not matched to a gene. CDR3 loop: CASRPKFHRGANTEAFF. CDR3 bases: TGTGCCAGCAGGCCTAAATTCCACAGGGGGGCGAACACTGAAGCTTTCTTT.

The CDR3 nucleotides read TGTGCCAGCAGCCTTGGAGGGAAAGTTAGCACCGGGGAGCTGTTTTTT. Protein product: CASSLGGKVSTGELFF. The genes are TRBV5-4 and TRBJ2-2; possible D gene TRBD2, 6 bases. The CDR3 sequence is 16 residues long. The germline V gene has CDR1 SGHNT and CDR2 YYREEE (reference sequence). The V end lost 4 bases, the J end lost 4 bases, and 17 bases lay between the germline ends. Complete variable domain (other parts from reference TRBV5-4 and TRBJ2-2): ETGVTQSPTHLIKTRGQQVTLRCSSQSGHNTVSWYQQALGQGPQFIFQYYREEENGRGNFPPRFSGLQFPNYSSELNVNALELDDSALYLCASSLGGKVSTGELFFGEGSRLTVL.